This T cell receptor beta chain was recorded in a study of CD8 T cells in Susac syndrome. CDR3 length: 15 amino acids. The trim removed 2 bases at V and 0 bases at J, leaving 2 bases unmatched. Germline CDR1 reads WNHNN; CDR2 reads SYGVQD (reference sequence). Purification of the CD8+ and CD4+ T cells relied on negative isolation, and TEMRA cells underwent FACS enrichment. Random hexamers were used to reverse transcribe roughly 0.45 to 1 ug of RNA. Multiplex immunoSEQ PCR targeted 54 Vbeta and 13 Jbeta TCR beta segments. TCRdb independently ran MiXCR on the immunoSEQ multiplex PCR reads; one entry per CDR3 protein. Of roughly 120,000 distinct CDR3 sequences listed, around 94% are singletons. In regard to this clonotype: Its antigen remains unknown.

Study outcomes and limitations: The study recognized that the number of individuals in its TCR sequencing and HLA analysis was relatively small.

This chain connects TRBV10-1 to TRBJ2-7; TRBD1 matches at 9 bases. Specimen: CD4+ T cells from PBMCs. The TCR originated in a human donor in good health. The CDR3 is CASSEGTGYSYEQYF. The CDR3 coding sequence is TGCGCCAGCAGTGAGGGGACAGGGTACTCCTACGAGCAGTACTTC.